The source of this T cell receptor (beta chain) is a study of blood T cell repertoires in COVID-19 (dated by TCRdb to 2019 to 2021). As for the study more broadly: Collaborator samples came from the United States, Italy and Spain and covered acute and convalescent phases of COVID-19. Samples were obtained from the ongoing ImmuneRACE study (first 160 participants) and from 1,254 subjects provided by 6 global collaborators. The dataset comprised deeply sampled blood TCRbeta repertoires from subjects exposed to, actively infected with, or recovered from COVID-19. A freely available public database, intended as a resource for researchers studying the immune response to SARS-CoV-2, is where the repertoires were released. Nearly every sample came with metadata listing a de-identified subject ID, COVID-19 status, age in years and sex. HLA class I and class II types, where available, came from metadata supplied by the sample provider rather than from assay-based typing. The prospective study material was composed of cDNA or gDNA derived from T cells, B-cell-depleted T cells, or PBMCs. Overall results and qualifications from the work: How much clinical and demographic metadata was included differed by source and by participant, and the metadata was provided uncurated.

Enrolling through a virtual design, the prospective study's participants ranged in age from roughly 18 to 95 years and lived across around 25 United States geographic areas. In the prospective study, participants were assigned to cohorts based on the clinical history participants reported in a screening survey and a study questionnaire. Exposed participants had been in contact, within 2 weeks of entering the study, with a person who had a PCR-confirmed or clinician-diagnosed case of COVID-19. Each participant in the prospective study had whole blood, serum and a nasopharyngeal or oropharyngeal swab collected by mobile phlebotomists. Prospective study participants could optionally give additional blood draws and questionnaires over a roughly two-month period. Before DNA extraction, prospective study blood samples were shipped either frozen or at room temperature. As to this clone: No cognate antigen has been identified for it. Within one base of it there is no much larger clone, and no base qualities were kept.

The CDR3 has 14 amino acids, counting the end cysteine and phenylalanine. The DNA shown is the 42-base CDR3, in frame from base 1. Trimming takes 4 bases from V and 0 bases from J, and the germline ends sit 10 bases apart. CDR1 and CDR2 (SGHKS, YYEKEE) derive from the germline V gene (reference sequence). TCRbeta CDR3 regions were amplified from genomic DNA by means of the immunoSEQ Assay, a bias-controlled multiplex PCR. Regarding the original processing steps: Nucleated cell counts per sample were estimated from amplification of reference gene primers within the assay. Sequence reads were collapsed and filtered to measure the absolute abundance of every unique TCRbeta CDR3 rearrangement. For each sample, productive Simpson clonality was calculated by taking the square root of Simpson's diversity index across productive rearrangements. Held by TCRdb, this immuneACCESS table contains in-frame sequences only and omits some clones. Under half of the omission traces to an unresolved V gene where checked; the cause of the rest is unknown. The V and J calls and the clone size are those of that table, but D and trimming were determined from the DNA. The sample table lists approximately 140,000 clones, roughly nine tenths of them with a count of one. Of the sample, 4% falls within the top ten clones.

The sequence links TRBV5-5 to TRBJ1-2; a tentative D match to TRBD1 spans 5 bases. Material: PBMCs or T cells enriched from blood (not recorded which). This clonotype was sampled from a woman in her thirties or forties who had been exposed to COVID-19. The encoded CDR3 is CASSPSGTNYGYTF. Here is the DNA: TGTGCCAGCAGCCCATCAGGGACTAACTATGGCTACACCTTC.